These T cell receptor beta chains were read from a single sample in a study of response to subunit inactivated influenza vaccine. TCRdb analysed the RT-PCR reads with MiXCR anew, one entry per CDR3 protein. The sample shows 150,000 to 200,000 distinct CDR3 sequences, about 10% of them seen only once. Material: non-naive T cells sorted from PBMCs, obtained on the day of vaccination. Receptors originate from a man aged 50 to 60 who received an inactivated influenza vaccine. The CDR3 runs from the conserved cysteine through the conserved F or W. Each record gives: V gene, clone size, J gene, D gene, CDR3 protein, CDR3 DNA. A D gene is named only where the DNA matches it firmly. For some rows the clone size is stated as once, few or many, or as a class when expanded; others skip it.

v_gene: TRBV20-1
abundance: few
j_gene: TRBJ1-6
d_gene: -
CDR3aa: CSARDPTAGALNSPLHF
CDR3nt: TGCAGTGCTAGAGATCCTACTGCCGGGGCCCTTAATTCACCCCTCCACTTT

v_gene: TRBV5-1
abundance: -
j_gene: TRBJ2-7
d_gene: -
CDR3aa: CASAGDPTYEQYF
CDR3nt: TGCGCCAGCGCAGGGGACCCCACCTACGAGCAGTACTTC

v_gene: TRBV4-3
abundance: few
j_gene: TRBJ2-4
d_gene: TRBD1
CDR3aa: CASSPDSGTGSSLAKNIQYF
CDR3nt: TGCGCCAGCAGCCCAGACTCCGGGACAGGGTCCTCACTAGCCAAAAACATTCAGTACTTC

v_gene: TRBV7-8
abundance: few
j_gene: TRBJ2-1
d_gene: -
CDR3aa: CASRDRESSYNEQFF
CDR3nt: TGTGCCAGCAGAGACCGGGAGTCATCCTACAATGAGCAGTTCTTC

v_gene: TRBV5-1
abundance: many
j_gene: TRBJ1-2
d_gene: TRBD1
CDR3aa: CASGPTGNYGYTF
CDR3nt: TGCGCCAGCGGCCCGACAGGGAACTATGGCTACACCTTC

v_gene: TRBV5-1
abundance: few
j_gene: TRBJ2-4
d_gene: -
CDR3aa: CASSLVGANTAKNIQYF
CDR3nt: TGCGCCAGCAGCTTGGTGGGAGCCAATACGGCCAAAAACATTCAGTACTTC

v_gene: TRBV5-6
abundance: many
j_gene: TRBJ1-2
d_gene: -
CDR3aa: CASSLPDNYGYTF
CDR3nt: TGTGCCAGCAGCTTGCCCGACAACTATGGCTACACCTTC

v_gene: TRBV7-2
abundance: few
j_gene: TRBJ2-2
d_gene: -
CDR3aa: CASSPLALAGVGELFF
CDR3nt: TGTGCCAGCAGCCCTCTCGCACTAGCCGGGGTCGGGGAGCTGTTTTTT

v_gene: TRBV4-2
abundance: -
j_gene: TRBJ2-6
d_gene: TRBD2
CDR3aa: CASSRSGAGRRTWANVLTF
CDR3nt: TGTGCCAGCAGCCGTAGCGGGGCGGGGAGGAGGACGTGGGCCAACGTCCTGACTTTC

v_gene: TRBV29-1
abundance: few
j_gene: TRBJ2-4
d_gene: -
CDR3aa: CSAGPTLAKNIQYF
CDR3nt: TGCAGCGCCGGGCCGACCTTAGCCAAAAACATTCAGTACTTC

v_gene: TRBV7-3
abundance: -
j_gene: TRBJ2-5
d_gene: TRBD2
CDR3aa: CASSLLGLAGSETQYF
CDR3nt: TGTGCCAGCAGTTTATTAGGACTAGCGGGATCAGAGACCCAGTACTTC

v_gene: TRBV6-2/TRBV6-3
abundance: -
j_gene: TRBJ2-3
d_gene: -
CDR3aa: CASTPPGWDTQYF
CDR3nt: TGTGCCAGCACTCCCCCTGGGTGGGATACGCAGTATTTT

v_gene: TRBV9
abundance: few
j_gene: TRBJ2-3
d_gene: -
CDR3aa: CASSGGQWATDTQYF
CDR3nt: TGTGCCAGCAGCGGGGGACAATGGGCCACAGATACGCAGTATTTT

v_gene: TRBV10-3
abundance: -
j_gene: TRBJ2-7
d_gene: -
CDR3aa: CAISRELICEQYF
CDR3nt: TGTGCCATCAGCCGGGAGCTCATCTGCGAGCAGTACTTC

v_gene: TRBV24-1
abundance: many
j_gene: TRBJ2-2
d_gene: TRBD2
CDR3aa: CATSDSGTRGINTGELFF
CDR3nt: TGTGCCACCAGTGATTCCGGGACTAGGGGAATTAACACCGGGGAGCTGTTTTTT